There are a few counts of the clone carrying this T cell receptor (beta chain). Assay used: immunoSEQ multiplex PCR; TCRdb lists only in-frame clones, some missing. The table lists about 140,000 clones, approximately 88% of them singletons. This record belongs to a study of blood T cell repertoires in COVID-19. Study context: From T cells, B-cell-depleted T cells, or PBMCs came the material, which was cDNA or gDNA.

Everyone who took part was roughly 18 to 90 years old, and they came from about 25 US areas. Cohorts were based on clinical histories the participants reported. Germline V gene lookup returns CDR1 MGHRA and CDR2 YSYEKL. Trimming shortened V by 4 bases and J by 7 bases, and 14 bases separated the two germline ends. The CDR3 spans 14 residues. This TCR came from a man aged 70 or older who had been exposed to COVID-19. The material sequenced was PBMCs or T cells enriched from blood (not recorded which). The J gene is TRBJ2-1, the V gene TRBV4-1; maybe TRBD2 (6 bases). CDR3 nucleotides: TGCGCCAGCAGCCCCGGGGACGCGGGGAATGAGCAGTTCTTC. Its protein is CASSPGDAGNEQFF.